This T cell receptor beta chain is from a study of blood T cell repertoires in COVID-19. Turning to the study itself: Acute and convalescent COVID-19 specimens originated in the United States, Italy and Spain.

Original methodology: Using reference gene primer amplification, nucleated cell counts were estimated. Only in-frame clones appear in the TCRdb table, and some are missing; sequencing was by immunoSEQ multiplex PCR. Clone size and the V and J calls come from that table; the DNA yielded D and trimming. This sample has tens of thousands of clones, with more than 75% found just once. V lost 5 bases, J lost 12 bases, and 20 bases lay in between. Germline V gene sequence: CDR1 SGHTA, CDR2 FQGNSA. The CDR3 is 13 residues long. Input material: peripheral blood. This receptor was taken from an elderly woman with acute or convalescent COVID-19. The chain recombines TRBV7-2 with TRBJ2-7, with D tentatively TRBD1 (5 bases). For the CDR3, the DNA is TGTGCCAGCAGCCCCCCAGGGTCCATTAGCTCGTACTTC. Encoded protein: CASSPPGSISSYF.